A single sample is the source of the 26 T cell receptor beta chains below, sequenced in a study of T cell repertoires in cytomegalovirus infection. No cognate antigen is known for these TCRs. TCRdb reanalysed the reads using MiXCR and keeps one entry per CDR3 protein. The repertoire holds around 710,000 distinct CDR3 sequences, 25% to 30% seen once, with 10% to 15% in the top ten. The sample consisted of cultured CD8+ T cells from PBMCs, taken from culture after CMV antigen stimulation. These receptors all stem from a human donor in good health (CMV status not recorded). Some clones in this sample may be carry-over from other donors' samples.

This clonotype was counted between two and nine times. V is TRBV5-4 and J is TRBJ2-1, with 10 bases identical to TRBD2. V shed 3 bases and J 8 bases; nucleotides not matched to a gene: 8. Germline assignment: CDR1 SGHNT and CDR2 YYREEE (reference sequence). The CDR3 is made up of 15 amino acids. CDR3 coding DNA: TGTGCCAGCAGCTCTTTAGCGGGGGGTATTGATGAGCAGTTCTTC. This encodes CASSSLAGGIDEQFF.

The genes are TRBV19 and TRBJ2-1, with D unresolved. V lost 5 bases and J 10 bases, leaving 15 bases between the germline ends. Per germline, CDR1 LNHDA and CDR2 SQIVND (reference sequence). This CDR3 has 13 amino acids. The CDR3, as DNA: TGTGCCAGTAGTGCCCGACCTACCCGGGAGCAGTTCTTC. It codes for CASSARPTREQFF.

This clonotype was recorded many times. V gene TRBV7-6 combines with J gene TRBJ1-1; D ambiguous. V gave up 4 bases and J gave up 5 bases, with 11 bases separating them. The CDR3 has 13 residues. From germline, CDR1 is SGHVS and CDR2 FNYEAQ. The CDR3 protein is CASSYGLGTEAFF. Here the CDR3 DNA reads TGTGCCAGCAGCTACGGCCTGGGAACTGAAGCTTTCTTT.

This clonotype was seen only a few times. This sequence joins TRBV7-9 and TRBJ2-7; 11 nucleotides match TRBD2. With 8 bases clipped from V and 5 bases from J, the junction kept 2 bases outside the gene matches. Germline V CDR1 and CDR2: SEHNR, FQNEAQ (reference sequence). The CDR3 runs 12 residues. In nucleotides, the CDR3 is TGTGCCAGCCAACTAGCGGGGGACGAGCAGTACTTC. This sequence encodes CASQLAGDEQYF.

This clonotype was counted at least ten times. This chain connects TRBV7-6 to TRBJ2-3; D tentatively reads TRBD1 or TRBD2 (5 bases each). The CDR3 runs 15 residues. The germline CDR1 and CDR2 sequences are SGHVS and FNYEAQ. Trimming took 1 base from V and 0 from J, leaving 8 bases between them. DNA for the CDR3: TGTGCCAGCAGCTTAGGAGGGACGAGCACAGATACGCAGTATTTT. Protein sequence: CASSLGGTSTDTQYF.

The V and J genes are TRBV18 and TRBJ2-3; D is uncertain. Trimming removed 4 bases from V and 1 base from J, with 6 bases in between. Germline V lookup: CDR1 KGHSH, CDR2 LQKENI. The CDR3 has 13 residues. The CDR3 protein is CASSRQRTDTQYF. The CDR3 DNA sequence: TGTGCCAGCTCACGTCAGCGCACAGATACGCAGTATTTT.

In its sample, this clonotype was seen many times. The J gene is TRBJ1-1, the V gene TRBV7-9, with D possibly TRBD1 on 5 matching bases. Germline CDR1 is SEHNR and CDR2 is FQNEAQ (reference sequence). V was cut by 4 bases and J by 1 base, with 10 bases left in between. The CDR3 consists of 14 residues. The CDR3 nucleotides read TGTGCCAGCAGCTCGGGACTGAGGAACACTGAAGCTTTCTTT. It translates to CASSSGLRNTEAFF.

The chain has TRBV7-6 and TRBJ1-1; D uncertain. This CDR3 spans 14 amino acids. V gave up 4 bases and J gave up 4 bases, with 13 bases separating them. Germline V gene lookup returns CDR1 SGHVS and CDR2 FNYEAQ. DNA for the CDR3: TGTGCCAGCAGCTCCACCATCTGGGGCACTGAAGCTTTCTTT. The encoded protein is CASSSTIWGTEAFF.

This clonotype occurred a few times. The rearrangement joins TRBV27 to TRBJ1-2; 7 bases match TRBD1. With V trimmed by 2 bases and J by 3 bases, 3 bases remained unmatched. From germline, CDR1 is MNHEY and CDR2 SMNVEV (reference sequence). CDR3 length: 14 amino acids. CDR3 DNA: TGTGCCAGCAGTTTACGGGACAGCTACTATGGCTACACCTTC. This codes for CASSLRDSYYGYTF.

The chain joins TRBV6-6 to TRBJ2-1; the match to TRBD2 covers 13 bases. The CDR3 length is 17 residues. CDR1 MNHNY and CDR2 SVGAGI come from the germline V gene (reference sequence). V lost 4 bases, J lost 8 bases, and 11 bases stayed unmatched. CDR3 DNA: TGTGCCAGCAGTTCCAACCTACTAGCGGGGGGGCGATATGAGCAGTTCTTC. It yields the protein CASSSNLLAGGRYEQFF.

The chain combines TRBV7-2 with TRBJ2-5; 11 bases align to TRBD2. V shed 2 bases, J shed 5 bases, and the junction held 4 bases outside the gene matches. The CDR3 is made up of 15 amino acids. Per germline, CDR1 SGHTA and CDR2 FQGNSA. CDR3 nucleotides: TGTGCCAGCAGCTTAACTAGCGGGGGACGGGAGACCCAGTACTTC. It encodes CASSLTSGGRETQYF.

This clonotype came up a few times. The V and J genes are TRBV7-2 and TRBJ2-7, with D tentatively TRBD1 (6 bases). Germline assignment: CDR1 SGHTA and CDR2 FQGNSA. V was shortened by 3 bases and J by 0 bases, with 9 bases between the two germline ends. The CDR3 loop spans 14 amino acids. This CDR3 reads CASSLNRVSYEQYV. CDR3 nucleotides: TGTGCCAGCAGCTTGAACAGGGTCTCCTACGAGCAGTACGTC.

A few counts support this clonotype. The chain is built from TRBV27 and TRBJ1-1; D call uncertain. V lost 9 bases and J lost 4, with 12 bases in between. CDR1 and CDR2 (germline): MNHEY, SMNVEV (reference sequence). The CDR3 runs 12 residues. This CDR3 reads CASSSKTTEAFF. In nucleotides, the CDR3 is TGTGCCAGTAGCTCAAAGACCACTGAAGCTTTCTTT.

Only a few counts were recorded for this clonotype. The genes are TRBV6-1 and TRBJ2-4; D is unresolved. V was trimmed by 5 bases and J by 0 bases, leaving 8 bases between them. Germline-derived CDR1 and CDR2 are MNHNS and SASEGT. This CDR3 has 14 residues. CDR3 loop: CASSFTVAKNIQYF. CDR3 in DNA: TGTGCCAGCAGTTTTACAGTAGCCAAAAACATTCAGTACTTC.

This clonotype was detected a few times. This rearrangement joins TRBV7-6 to TRBJ2-1; 14 positions match TRBD2. There are 17 residues in the CDR3. Germline loops: CDR1 SGHVS, CDR2 FNYEAQ. V lost 5 bases and J lost 15; bases outside the gene matches: 18. The CDR3 is CASSPGTSGGPSVGLFF. The CDR3 region has the DNA TGTGCCAGCAGCCCCGGGACTAGCGGGGGACCCTCGGTGGGTCTGTTCTTC.

The J gene is TRBJ2-1, the V gene TRBV7-2; 8 bases are shared with TRBD2. V dropped 3 bases and J dropped 0; count of bases not matched to a gene: 19. The CDR3 runs to 21 residues. The germline V gene encodes CDR1 SGHTA and CDR2 FQGNSA. CDR3 coding DNA: TGTGCCAGCAGCTTCCCACGCGAGTCAGCGGGGGACCAGAGCTCCTACAATGAGCAGTTCTTC. This translates into CASSFPRESAGDQSSYNEQFF.

The J gene is TRBJ1-4, the V gene TRBV7-2; 10 nucleotides align to TRBD1. The CDR3 is made up of 15 amino acids. CDR1 and CDR2 from the germline V gene are SGHTA and FQGNSA. Germline trimming cut 8 bases from V and 5 bases from J; bases unmatched to any gene: 8. This CDR3 is CASGPGGQGNEKLFF. Written as DNA, the CDR3 is TGTGCCAGCGGACCTGGGGGACAGGGGAATGAAAAACTGTTTTTT. Based on the CDR3 plus reference TRBV7-2 and TRBJ1-4, the full variable domain is GAGVSQSPSNKVTEKGKDVELRCDPISGHTALYWYRQSLGQGLEFLIYFQGNSAPDKSGLPSDRFSAERTGGSVSTLTIQRTQQEDSAVYLCASGPGGQGNEKLFFGSGTQLSVL.

This clonotype was seen a few times. CDR3 nucleotide sequence: TGTGCCAGCATAGAGGTCCCGAACACCGGGGAGCTGTTTTTT. It specifies CASIEVPNTGELFF. The chain links TRBV12-3 or TRBV12-4 to TRBJ2-2, with D hard to call. The V gene lost 7 bases and the J gene lost 0 bases, with 9 bases spanning the gap. CDR3 length: 14 amino acids.

This clonotype was counted between two and nine times. V and J are TRBV4-1 and TRBJ2-1; D call uncertain. The CDR3 has 14 amino acids. V was cut by 4 bases and J by 6 bases, with 13 bases left in between. CDR1 is MGHRA and CDR2 is YSYEKL in the germline V gene. CDR3 DNA: TGCGCCAGCAGCCTCGCGAATTCCCCCAATGAGCAGTTCTTC. This gives the protein CASSLANSPNEQFF.

V and J are TRBV6-4 and TRBJ2-3; 12 bases match TRBD2. Trimming removed 5 bases from V and 2 bases from J; junction bases left unmatched: 2. Germline V lookup: CDR1 MRHNA, CDR2 SNTAGT. The CDR3 consists of 15 residues. CDR3 amino acids: CASSLAGGATDTQYF. The CDR3 bases are TGTGCCAGCAGTCTAGCGGGGGGGGCCACAGATACGCAGTATTTT.

CDR3: CASSSGQGNYEQYF. CDR3 coding DNA: TGTGCCAGCAGCTCCGGACAGGGTAACTACGAGCAGTACTTC. The J gene is TRBJ2-7, the V gene TRBV7-6; TRBD1 matches 8 bases. Per the germline V gene, CDR1 is SGHVS and CDR2 is FNYEAQ. V was pared by 4 bases and J by 3 bases, with 5 bases of the junction left unmatched. The CDR3 contains 14 residues.

The rearrangement links TRBV7-8 to TRBJ1-6; D uncertain. Trimming removed 1 base from V and 0 bases from J, with 7 bases in between. CDR1 and CDR2 from the germline V gene are SGHVS and FQNEAQ. The length of the CDR3 is 16 residues. CDR3 region: CASSLGSSSYNSPLHF. DNA for the CDR3: TGTGCCAGCAGCTTAGGGTCCAGCTCCTATAATTCACCCCTCCACTTT.

This clonotype was detected ten times or more. The genes are TRBV12-3 or TRBV12-4 and TRBJ2-1; D may be TRBD2 (5 bases). The CDR3 contains 15 residues. Between the trimmed V and J ends, which lost 6 bases and 0 bases, there was a span of 12 bases. In DNA form, the CDR3 reads TGTGCCAGCAGCCTCCGGAGGAGCTCCTACAATGAGCAGTTCTTC. It is translated as CASSLRRSSYNEQFF.

The rearrangement uses TRBV6-5 and TRBJ1-1, with TRBD1 as a possible D gene (5 bases). The CDR3 runs to 14 residues. Germline V gene sequence: CDR1 MNHEY, CDR2 SVGAGI. Deletions cut 7 bases from V and 3 bases from J, with 15 bases between. CDR3 sequence: CASIKGVWDTEAFF. CDR3 DNA sequence: TGTGCCAGCATAAAAGGGGTTTGGGACACTGAAGCTTTCTTT.

At least ten counts were recorded for this clonotype. This chain connects TRBV7-9 to TRBJ1-1; D ambiguous. Germline assignment: CDR1 SEHNR and CDR2 FQNEAQ (reference sequence). The ends were cut back, 1 base at V and 2 bases at J, with 8 bases in the middle. The CDR3 contains 14 residues. CDR3 bases: TGTGCCAGCAGCTTAGTAAGACCAAACACTGAAGCTTTCTTT. This sequence encodes CASSLVRPNTEAFF.

The chain has TRBV19 and TRBJ1-2, with TRBD1 as a possible D gene (5 bases). The CDR3 runs to 12 residues. Trimming took 9 bases from V and 2 from J, leaving 10 bases between them. Germline lookup yields CDR1 LNHDA and CDR2 SQIVND (reference sequence). CDR3 in DNA: TGTGCCAGCAGGGAATGGAACTATGGCTACACCTTC. Protein product: CASREWNYGYTF.